This T cell receptor (beta chain) was documented in a study of HIV-infected patients and healthy controls (dated by TCRdb to between 2012 and 2015). As for the study more broadly: The question the study tested was whether immune perturbation and reconstitution could be captured by deep TCR repertoire sequencing of small blood samples from HIV patients. The paper as a whole reports these results and caveats: Compared with untreated HIV+ repertoires, healthy control repertoires had roughly threefold more distinct CDR3s and a higher Shannon diversity. By Jaccard index and by the count of highly shared sequences, healthy controls shared more CDR3s between individuals than HIV+ patients did. Mean usage differed significantly between HIV-infected patients and controls for eight alpha and eight beta V genes. Alpha-chain CDR3s from MAIT cells appeared at high frequency in healthy controls but were severely depleted in HIV+ repertoires. HIV-infected repertoires had significantly higher mean Gini indices than controls, possibly reflecting oligoclonality. Rare events from HIV-infected data received too much weight under size-matching, and comparisons were complicated by unequal numbers of distinct sequences between patients and controls. The study cohorts differed slightly in age and sex profile, but those differences did not account for the observed differences in diversity. Sequencing depth was restricted by the use of whole blood, which also prevented the dynamics of distinct T-cell subpopulations from being separated. Processing included only sixteen HIV-infected individuals, and this was regarded by the authors as a major limit on how widely the findings apply. The apparent post-therapy recovery of the Gini index in HIV-infected patients was not reproduced in size-matched repertoire data. In the samples, alpha-beta chain pairing was left undetermined. Most CMV-associated CDR3s became more frequent during therapy, although their change was not significant, whereas HIV-associated CDR3s showed a significant decrease in frequency. The study did not determine donor HLA types.

Whole blood was used without cell fractionation, so all unsorted peripheral T cells were reflected in the repertoire. Ten uninfected healthy donors were sampled as controls, and two fifths of these ten donors were sampled twice approximately three months apart. For RNA extraction, roughly 2.5 ml of peripheral blood was drawn into Tempus tubes. Residual genomic DNA was removed with the TURBO-DNase kit and globin mRNA was depleted with GLOBINclear. Using SuperScript III with primers targeting the alpha and beta constant regions, approximately 500 ng of RNA was reverse transcribed. Separate alpha and beta chain libraries were made by chain-specific third strand synthesis with multiplexing indices. In the protocol, all rearrangements within a chain were amplified with a single primer pair so that primer bias was avoided, and molecular barcodes were added to each cDNA molecule. Purified cDNA was ligated with T4 RNA Ligase 1 onto a 5' RACE adapter bearing a random hexamer and the SP2 sequencing primer site. With slow temperature ramps used to favor optimal annealing, second strand synthesis was primed from the SP2 site with Phusion polymerase. Two random hexamer sequences, both added before amplification and joined together, made up the 12-nucleotide barcode of each molecule. A brief initial PCR introduced P5 and P7 adapter elements together with a second index, and a roughly 25-cycle amplification PCR using P5s and P7 primers was subsequently performed. In total the libraries went through around 26 PCR cycles, after which the libraries were quantified on a Qubit, sized on a Bioanalyzer, and diluted to 4 to 5 nM. Sequencing of the normalized libraries was done on an Illumina MiSeq using 2 x 250 paired-end kits. Into about 10 ul Tris-Cl, the reverse transcription reactions were eluted following cleanup on MinElute columns. A 1:1 ratio of AMPure XP beads was used to clean the adapter ligations after they had run for approximately 21 hours at 16 degrees C. Under the source paper's analysis protocol: A modified Decombinator processed the demultiplexed FASTQ files and output V, J, insert and barcode information. Sequences sharing a barcode but differing from the dominant sequence were discarded as errors, and barcodes clustered at Levenshtein distance 3 were counted to estimate original cDNA molecules. The R packages ineq, vegan, igraph and RCytoscape were used for downstream analyses, with IMGT nomenclature and CDR3 definitions applied. V gene usage was computed over distinct sequences, each TCR counted once to avoid skew from clonal expansion. Within a donor, similarity networks joined unique CDR3 amino acid sequences in every case where two of them were separated by a single Levenshtein edit. Published HIV-specific CDR3s (approximately 100 alpha, 702 beta) and CMV-specific CDR3s (about 13 alpha, a few hundred beta) were assembled and queried against the repertoires. Lower sequence numbers were not the cause of the decreased diversity in patients, as random subsampling to size-matched repertoires showed. Clones were called with MiXCR by TCRdb after fastp trimmed the public reads at Q25, and only in-frame beta chains were retained. When rows share a CDR3 protein, they turn into one entry using the most common DNA and genes. V and J calls and clone size were set by TCRdb, not the authors. Across this sample there are about 13,000 distinct CDR3 sequences, with under 13% seen only once. The top ten clones comprise under 6.5% of the sample.

This clonotype is classified as medium-sized (0.01 to 0.1%). Its antigen specificity is not known. Base quality data are lacking; no much larger clone is found one base away. Sequencing input: blood. This clonotype originated in an adult in good health.

The nucleotides are TGTGCCAGCAGCTATACTAGCGGGAGTTCTACCGGGGAGCTGTTTTTT. Translated, this is CASSYTSGSSTGELFF. Recombination joined TRBV7-2 with TRBJ2-2; the central 11 bases match TRBD2. In the germline V gene, CDR1 corresponds to SGHTA and CDR2 to FQGNSA. The V end gives up 4 bases and the J end 5 bases, leaving 6 bases in the junction not matched to a gene. The CDR3 has 16 amino acids, counting the end cysteine and phenylalanine. The only DNA kept is the CDR3, 48 bases in frame from the first base.